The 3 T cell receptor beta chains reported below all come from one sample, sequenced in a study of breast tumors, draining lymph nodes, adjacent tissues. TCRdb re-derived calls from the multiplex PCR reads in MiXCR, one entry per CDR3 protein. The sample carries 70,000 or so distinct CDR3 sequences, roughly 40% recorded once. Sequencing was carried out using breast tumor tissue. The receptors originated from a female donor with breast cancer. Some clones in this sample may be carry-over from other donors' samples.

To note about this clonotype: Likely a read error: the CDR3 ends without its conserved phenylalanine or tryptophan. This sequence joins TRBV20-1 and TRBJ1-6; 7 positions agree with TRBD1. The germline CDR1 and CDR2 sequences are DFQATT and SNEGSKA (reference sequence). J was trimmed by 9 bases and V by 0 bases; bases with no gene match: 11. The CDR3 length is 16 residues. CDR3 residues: CSARDYSGQASSPLHL. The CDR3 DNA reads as TGCAGTGCTAGAGATTATTCAGGACAGGCCAGTTCACCCCTCCACCTT.

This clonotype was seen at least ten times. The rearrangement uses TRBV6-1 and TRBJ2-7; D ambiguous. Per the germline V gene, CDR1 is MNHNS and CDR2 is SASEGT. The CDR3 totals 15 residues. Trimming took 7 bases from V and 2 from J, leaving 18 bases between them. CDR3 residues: CASIHSPADPYEQYF. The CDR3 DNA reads TGTGCCAGCATTCACTCCCCGGCGGACCCCTACGAGCAGTACTTC.

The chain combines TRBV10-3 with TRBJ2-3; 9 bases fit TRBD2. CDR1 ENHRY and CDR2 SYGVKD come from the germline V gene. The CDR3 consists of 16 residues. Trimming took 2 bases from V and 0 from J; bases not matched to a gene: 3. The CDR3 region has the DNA TGTGCCATCAGTGAGGGGCTAGCGGGGAGCACAGATACGCAGTATTTT. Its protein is CAISEGLAGSTDTQYF.